The 16 T cell receptor beta chains presented below share a single source sample, sequenced in a study of PD-1 blockade in classical Hodgkin lymphoma. Each patient's relapse followed autologous stem cell transplantation, and brentuximab vedotin exposure varied. Profiling relied on immunoSEQ multiplex PCR, and the TCRdb table lists in-frame clones only, not all of them. Of some 150,000 clones listed, less than 80% are singletons. Sequenced material: peripheral blood mononuclear cells (PBMCs), taken before the second cycle of nivolumab. The receptors were gathered from a human donor with classical Hodgkin lymphoma.

V gene TRBV6-5 combines with J gene TRBJ2-7, with D hard to call. From germline, CDR1 is MNHEY and CDR2 SVGAGI. V lost 0 bases and J lost 2, with 8 bases in between. The CDR3 sequence is 14 residues long. The CDR3, as DNA: TGTGCCAGCAGTTACTCGAATAAGCCCTACGAGCAGTACTTC. Its protein product is CASSYSNKPYEQYF.

The chain uses TRBV21-1 and TRBJ2-1; the tabulated D call, TRBD2, remains unverified against the DNA. TRBV21-1 is tagged as a pseudogene. This CDR3 is built from 18 residues. CDR3 protein: CASSTNVVSGSTYNEQFF. The CDR3 DNA sequence: TGTGCCAGCAGCACAAATGTCGTAAGCGGGAGCACCTACAATGAGCAGTTCTTC.

The sample holds one count of this clone. V is TRBV18 and J is TRBJ1-5; D is ambiguous. The CDR3 spans 16 residues. The V end lost 6 bases, the J end lost 6 bases, and 21 bases lay between the germline ends. Germline CDR1 is KGHSH and CDR2 is LQKENI. The CDR3 region is CASSPWGEPGSQPQHF. CDR3 in DNA: TGTGCCAGCTCCCCGTGGGGAGAGCCTGGCAGTCAGCCCCAGCATTTT.

The chain combines TRBV12-5 with TRBJ1-4; D is unresolved. The V gene's germline CDR1 is LGHNT and CDR2 FRNRAP. The CDR3 spans 14 residues. V lost 1 base and J 5 bases, leaving 8 bases between the germline ends. The CDR3: CASGLGAANEKLFF. CDR3 nucleotide sequence: TGTGCTAGTGGTTTGGGGGCGGCGAATGAAAAACTGTTTTTT.

V is TRBV6-5 and J is TRBJ2-2; 7 nucleotides line up with TRBD1. The CDR3 totals 16 residues. Trimming at V came to 2 bases and at J to 3 bases, leaving 6 bases not matched to a gene. The V gene's germline CDR1 is MNHEY and CDR2 SVGAGI. The CDR3 DNA reads as TGTGCCAGCAGTTACAGAGTACAGGGGCACACCGGGGAGCTGTTTTTT. Translated, it gives CASSYRVQGHTGELFF.

The rearrangement joins TRBV18 to TRBJ1-1; D is uncertain. The CDR3 contains 16 residues. Germline CDR1 reads KGHSH; CDR2 reads LQKENI. V lost 0 bases to trimming and J lost 6 bases, with 17 bases between them. The CDR3 is CASSPPWSPFVAEAFF. For the CDR3, the DNA is TGTGCCAGCTCACCACCGTGGAGCCCTTTCGTCGCTGAAGCTTTCTTT.

This clone occurred a few times. This chain uses TRBV10-3 with TRBJ2-5, with D tentatively TRBD1 or TRBD2 (5 bases each). The V gene lost 7 bases and the J gene lost 5 bases, with 14 bases spanning the gap. CDR1 and CDR2 from the germline V gene are ENHRY and SYGVKD. The CDR3 extends over 13 amino acids. The CDR3 loop is CAIKSGDRETQYF. The CDR3 DNA sequence: TGTGCCATCAAGAGTGGGGACCGGGAGACCCAGTACTTC.

This chain links TRBV7-6 with TRBJ2-2; 8 nucleotides align to TRBD2. The ends lost 5 bases at V and 0 bases at J; junction bases unmatched: 8. Per the germline V gene, CDR1 is SGHVS and CDR2 is FNYEAQ. The CDR3 sequence is 17 residues long. Here the CDR3 DNA reads TGTGCCAGCAGCAAATACGTGACTAGCGCGAACACCGGGGAGCTGTTTTTT. Its translation is CASSKYVTSANTGELFF.

On this clone: This may be a read error: a much more frequent sequence differs by one nucleotide. The rearrangement uses TRBV9 and TRBJ2-1, with 11 nucleotides matching TRBD2. Per the germline V gene, CDR1 is SGDLS and CDR2 is YYNGEE. The ends lost 4 bases at V and 3 bases at J; junction bases unmatched: 3. The CDR3 is 15 residues long. The CDR3 DNA sequence: TGTGCCAGCAGCATAACTAGCGGGGGCTACAATGAGCAGTTCTTC. This sequence encodes CASSITSGGYNEQFF.

The V gene is TRBV7-9, the J gene TRBJ2-4; TRBD1 aligns across 10 bases. CDR3 length: 19 residues. Per germline, CDR1 SEHNR and CDR2 FQNEAQ (reference sequence). The junction had 13 bases not matched to a gene; V was cut back by 3 bases and J by 2 bases. The CDR3 spells CASSFGLGRTGGTKNIQYF. In nucleotides, the CDR3 is TGTGCCAGCAGCTTTGGATTGGGTAGGACAGGGGGGACCAAAAACATTCAGTACTTC.

The chain couples TRBV19 to TRBJ2-1, with 7 bases aligning to TRBD1. From germline, CDR1 is LNHDA and CDR2 SQIVND (reference sequence). This CDR3 comprises 16 residues. V was clipped by 5 bases and J by 3 bases; unmatched bases: 10. CDR3: CASSLEGWDSYNEQFF. Written as DNA, the CDR3 is TGTGCCAGTAGTCTCGAAGGATGGGACAGCTACAATGAGCAGTTCTTC.

The chain is built from TRBV7-2 and TRBJ2-7; D remains unclear. The germline CDR1 and CDR2 sequences are SGHTA and FQGNSA. The CDR3 extends over 13 amino acids. V lost 8 bases and J 4 bases, leaving 15 bases between the germline ends. The CDR3 loop is CASVSRRDYEQYF. DNA for the CDR3: TGTGCCAGCGTCTCGAGAAGGGATTACGAGCAGTACTTC.

The chain couples TRBV19 to TRBJ1-1; possible D gene TRBD1, 6 bases. Trimming took off 5 bases at V and 1 base at J, with 8 bases between the two ends. This CDR3 spans 13 amino acids. The germline V gene has CDR1 LNHDA and CDR2 SQIVND (reference sequence). The CDR3 here is CASSPTGNTEAFF. The CDR3, as DNA: TGTGCCAGTAGTCCGACAGGGAACACTGAAGCTTTCTTT.

This sequence joins TRBV28 and TRBJ1-1; D not resolved. V lost 4 bases and J 0 bases, leaving 3 bases between the germline ends. In germline, CDR1 is MDHEN, CDR2 SYDVKM. The CDR3 totals 12 residues. For the CDR3, the DNA is TGTGCCAGCAGTTCAGTGAACACTGAAGCTTTCTTT. Protein: CASSSVNTEAFF.

The V and J genes are TRBV27 and TRBJ2-3; D unclear. V was clipped by 2 bases and J by 0 bases, with 9 bases between them. CDR3 size: 15 residues. Germline V gives CDR1 MNHEY, CDR2 SMNVEV (reference sequence). CDR3 in amino acids: CASSLSWGSTDTQYF. Here the CDR3 DNA reads TGTGCCAGCAGTTTAAGTTGGGGAAGCACAGATACGCAGTATTTT.

V and J are TRBV6-5 and TRBJ2-1; possibly TRBD2 for D (5 bases). The germline CDR1 and CDR2 sequences are MNHEY and SVGAGI. This CDR3 comprises 14 residues. V was cut by 5 bases and J by 8 bases, with 16 bases left in between. This CDR3 reads CASSPLASADEQFF. The CDR3 coding sequence is TGTGCCAGCAGTCCCCTAGCATCCGCCGATGAGCAGTTCTTC.